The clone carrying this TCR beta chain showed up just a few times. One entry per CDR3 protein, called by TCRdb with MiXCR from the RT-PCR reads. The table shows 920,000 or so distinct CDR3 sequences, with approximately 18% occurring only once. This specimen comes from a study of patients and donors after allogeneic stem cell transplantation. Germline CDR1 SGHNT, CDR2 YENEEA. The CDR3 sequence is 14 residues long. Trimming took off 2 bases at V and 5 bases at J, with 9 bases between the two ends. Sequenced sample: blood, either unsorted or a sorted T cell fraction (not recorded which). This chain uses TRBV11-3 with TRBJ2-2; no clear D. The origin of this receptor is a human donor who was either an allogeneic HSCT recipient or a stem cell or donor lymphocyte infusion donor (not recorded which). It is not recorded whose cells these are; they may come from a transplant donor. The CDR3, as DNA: TGTGCCAGCAGCTTAAGATCATTTACCGGGGAGCTGTTTTTT. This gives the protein CASSLRSFTGELFF.